The T cell receptor beta chain described here comes from a study of T-cell reconstitution after alpha-beta-depleted transplantation in children. Unique molecular identifiers were built into the TCRbeta library. TCRdb itself ran the PCR reads through MiXCR, one entry per CDR3 protein. The sample holds about 340,000 distinct CDR3 sequences; roughly 15% are singletons and the top ten take over 3.5%. The sequence derives from a human donor who donated a stem cell graft to a child with Fanconi anemia. The material sequenced was PBMCs, taken from the stem cell graft.

The CDR3 reads CATSRDKGYEQYF. The CDR3 nucleotides read TGTGCCACCAGCAGAGATAAAGGCTACGAGCAGTACTTC. V is TRBV15 and J is TRBJ2-7; unclear D gene. The CDR3 is made up of 13 amino acids. V was clipped by 0 bases and J by 3 bases, with 6 bases between them. Germline V gene lookup returns CDR1 LNHNV and CDR2 YYDKDF (reference sequence). Full variable domain (remainder filled in from reference TRBV15 and TRBJ2-7): DAMVIQNPRYQVTQFGKPVTLSCSQTLNHNVMYWYQQKSSQAPKLLFHYYDKDFNNEADTPDNFQSRRPNTSFCFLDIRSPGLGDTAMYLCATSRDKGYEQYFGPGTRLTVT.